A single sample is the source of the 20 T cell receptor beta chains below, sequenced in a study of cytomegalovirus exposure and HLA in healthy donors. Clones were read by immunoSEQ multiplex PCR, and TCRdb kept only the in-frame ones, dropping some. The data hold 200,000 to 250,000 clones, with roughly 80% observed a single time. Sequenced material: PBMCs. The receptors shown here come from a woman under 30 in good health and CMV-seronegative.

The chain employs TRBV27 and TRBJ1-1, with 10 bases lining up with TRBD1. The V gene's germline CDR1 is MNHEY and CDR2 SMNVEV (reference sequence). The CDR3 runs 18 residues. The J segment lost 2 bases and the V segment lost 2 bases, leaving 11 bases of the junction unmatched. The CDR3 sequence is CASSLVVSGTGVNTEAFF. CDR3 DNA: TGTGCCAGCAGTTTAGTGGTTTCTGGGACAGGGGTAAACACTGAAGCTTTCTTT.

The chain employs TRBV7-9 and TRBJ2-7, with a weak D call TRBD2 (6 bases). The CDR3 runs to 14 residues. The V gene's germline CDR1 is SEHNR and CDR2 FQNEAQ (reference sequence). V shed 0 bases and J shed 0 bases, with 6 bases lying between them. CDR3 nucleotides: TGTGCCAGCAGCTTAGCGGGGGGCTCCTACGAGCAGTACTTC. Protein: CASSLAGGSYEQYF.

The rearrangement joins TRBV28 to TRBJ1-5; D might be TRBD1 (5 bases). V lost 5 bases and J 6 bases, leaving 17 bases between the germline ends. CDR1 is MDHEN, CDR2 SYDVKM, per germline. This CDR3 comprises 15 residues. The CDR3 sequence: CASSNVGGVGQPQHF. Here the CDR3 DNA reads TGTGCCAGCAGTAATGTGGGGGGGGTCGGTCAGCCCCAGCATTTT.

CDR3 sequence (DNA): TGTGCCACCAGCGGCCGTAGCGGGGGGCACGATGAGCAGTTCTTC. It encodes CATSGRSGGHDEQFF. The genes are TRBV15 and TRBJ2-1; TRBD2 matches at 10 bases. The CDR3 is made up of 15 amino acids. V lost 5 bases to trimming and J lost 8 bases; unmatched junction nucleotides: 9. Germline V CDR1 and CDR2: LNHNV, YYDKDF (reference sequence).

The chain combines TRBV6-5 with TRBJ1-1; 8 bases map to TRBD1. The J segment lost 4 bases and the V segment lost 0 bases, leaving 4 bases of the junction unmatched. There are 15 residues in the CDR3. From germline, CDR1 is MNHEY and CDR2 SVGAGI. In DNA, the CDR3 is TGTGCCAGCAGTTACTCCGATACAGGGGGCACTGAAGCTTTCTTT. Encoded protein: CASSYSDTGGTEAFF.

The V call is TRBV5-5, the J call TRBJ1-2, with D uncertain. Germline loops: CDR1 SGHKS, CDR2 YYEKEE (reference sequence). Trimming shortened V by 4 bases and J by 8 bases, and 9 bases separated the two germline ends. This CDR3 is 11 amino acids long. The CDR3 coding sequence is TGTGCCAGCAGCCCGGGCCAAGGCTACACCTTC. It codes for CASSPGQGYTF.

V usage is TRBV10-1 and J usage is TRBJ1-1, with D hard to call. The CDR3 loop spans 13 amino acids. CDR1 and CDR2 from the germline V gene are WNHNN and SYGVQD (reference sequence). V was trimmed by 2 bases and J by 3 bases, leaving 7 bases between them. The CDR3 DNA reads as TGCGCCAGCAGTGAGGACACAGACACTGAAGCTTTCTTT. Residues: CASSEDTDTEAFF.

V usage is TRBV28 and J usage is TRBJ2-3; D gene ambiguous. Trimming took 7 bases from V and 4 from J, leaving 9 bases between them. CDR1 and CDR2 from the germline V gene are MDHEN and SYDVKM. The CDR3 is made up of 12 amino acids. The CDR3 nucleotides read TGTGCCAGCACTCAACAGCCAGATACGCAGTATTTT. Its protein is CASTQQPDTQYF.

The rearrangement uses TRBV6-1 and TRBJ2-2, with D uncertain. The CDR3 extends over 14 amino acids. V was shortened by 1 base and J by 3 bases, with 6 bases between the two germline ends. Per the germline V gene, CDR1 is MNHNS and CDR2 is SASEGT. The CDR3 loop reads CASSEVGDTGELFF. CDR3 sequence (DNA): TGTGCCAGCAGTGAAGTCGGAGACACCGGGGAGCTGTTTTTT.

This chain uses TRBV5-1 with TRBJ2-7; D may be TRBD1 (6 bases). The germline V and J ends were trimmed by 1 base and 3 bases, with 14 bases remaining between them. CDR3 length: 15 amino acids. Germline values: CDR1 SGHRS, CDR2 YFSETQ. Here the CDR3 DNA reads TGCGCCAGCAGCTTGAGCAGGGGACCTTTCTACGAGCAGTACTTC. Translation: CASSLSRGPFYEQYF.

This clone was found a few times. The DNA of the CDR3 is TGTGCCAGCAGCCTTCGACAGGGAAGAGAAAAACTGTTTTTT. This encodes CASSLRQGREKLFF. This sequence joins TRBV7-8 and TRBJ1-4; 7 nucleotides align to TRBD1. Germline V gene sequence: CDR1 SGHVS, CDR2 FQNEAQ. The CDR3 extends over 14 amino acids. J was trimmed by 8 bases and V by 5 bases; bases with no gene match: 8.

This chain joins TRBV2 and TRBJ1-1; D perhaps matches TRBD1 (6 bases). The V and J ends lost 7 bases and 0 bases respectively, with 15 bases between them. Looked up from germline, CDR1 is SNHLY and CDR2 is FYNNEI. The CDR3 contains 15 residues. CDR3 coding DNA: TGTGCCAGCAAGGGGGGTCATAACCTGAACACTGAAGCTTTCTTT. As protein: CASKGGHNLNTEAFF. Full variable domain (rest looked up from reference TRBV2 and TRBJ1-1): EPEVTQTPSHQVTQMGQEVILRCVPISNHLYFYWYRQILGQKVEFLVSFYNNEISEKSEIFDDQFSVERPDGSNFTLKIRSTKLEDSAMYFCASKGGHNLNTEAFFGQGTRLTVV.

V and J are TRBV6-1 and TRBJ1-5; D uncertain. The CDR3 totals 14 residues. CDR1 and CDR2 from the germline V gene are MNHNS and SASEGT. The V end lost 3 bases, the J end lost 5 bases, and 11 bases lay between the germline ends. Here the CDR3 reads CASSDLTGYQPQHF. In DNA form, the CDR3 reads TGTGCCAGCAGTGACCTGACGGGTTATCAGCCCCAGCATTTT.

This clone was counted a few times. The chain uses TRBV6-1 and TRBJ2-7, with D unclear. CDR3 length equals 14 residues. Trimming left V 1 base short and J 5 bases short, with 12 bases between. In germline, CDR1 is MNHNS, CDR2 SASEGT. Written as DNA, the CDR3 is TGTGCCAGCAGTGAAGGTTCCACCGGGCACGAGCAGTACTTC. Protein product: CASSEGSTGHEQYF.

The chain links TRBV7-2 to TRBJ2-5; D gene unclear. The germline gives CDR1 SGHTA, CDR2 FQGNSA. The CDR3 has 13 amino acids. V was shortened by 2 bases and J by 0 bases, with 4 bases between the two germline ends. DNA for the CDR3: TGTGCCAGCAGCTTAACGTACCAAGAGACCCAGTACTTC. Protein product: CASSLTYQETQYF.

CDR3 in amino acids: CASSLGTGQTNYGYTF. The CDR3 DNA sequence: TGTGCCAGCAGCTTAGGAACGGGACAGACTAACTATGGCTACACCTTC. The chain joins TRBV11-2 to TRBJ1-2; 7 positions agree with TRBD1. The junction had 5 bases not matched to a gene; V was cut back by 1 base and J by 0 bases. CDR1 is SGHAT and CDR2 is FQNNGV in the germline V gene. The CDR3 is 16 amino acids.

The rearrangement uses TRBV19 and TRBJ1-1, with a possible D match to TRBD1 (5 bases). The CDR3 runs to 13 residues. Trimming removed 7 bases from V and 0 bases from J, with 9 bases in between. Germline-derived CDR1 and CDR2 are LNHDA and SQIVND (reference sequence). DNA for the CDR3: TGTGCCAGTACGCAGACAGTGAACACTGAAGCTTTCTTT. Protein: CASTQTVNTEAFF.

CDR3 in DNA: TGTGCCAGCAGCTTAAACAACAGGGAGAACTATGGCTACACCTTC. Its protein is CASSLNNRENYGYTF. This rearrangement joins TRBV7-9 to TRBJ1-2; D perhaps matches TRBD1 (6 bases). Per the germline V gene, CDR1 is SEHNR and CDR2 is FQNEAQ (reference sequence). The germline V and J ends were trimmed by 2 bases and 2 bases, with 12 bases remaining between them. This CDR3 comprises 15 residues.

The chain uses TRBV11-2 and TRBJ2-5; D may be TRBD1 (6 bases). Deletions cut 3 bases from V and 9 bases from J, with 11 bases between. CDR1 and CDR2 from the germline V gene are SGHAT and FQNNGV. The CDR3 is made up of 12 amino acids. The CDR3 bases are TGTGCCAGCAGCTTGGGGTCAGGGGCCCAGTACTTC. It encodes CASSLGSGAQYF.

Only one count was recorded for this clone. V usage is TRBV5-1 and J usage is TRBJ2-2; D not resolved. Germline V gives CDR1 SGHRS, CDR2 YFSETQ. V shed 0 bases and J shed 4 bases, with 7 bases lying between them. The CDR3 sequence is 14 residues long. CDR3 bases: TGCGCCAGCAGCTTGGTGGTAACCACCGGGGAGCTGTTTTTT. Its translation is CASSLVVTTGELFF.